The present TCR beta chain was sequenced within a study of shared clonotypes between healthy human individuals. For the study at large: Each donor contributed plates that comprised three CD4 naive, three CD4 memory, two CD8 naive and one CD8 memory.

The CDR3 is 17 amino acids. Trimming took 0 bases from V and 5 from J; bases not matched to a gene: 12. Germline V lookup: CDR1 SGHNT, CDR2 YYREEE (reference sequence). With regard to this clone: Its antigen is not known.

Study-level findings and limits: The represented genetic and exposure-history diversity was limited by the small number of donors.

Both subsets, CD45RA+ naive and CD45RA-negative memory, were split from the CD4+ cells. The repertoire was sequenced with immunoSEQ multiplex PCR; TCRdb's copy has only in-frame clones and lacks some. Of approximately 2.3 million clones listed, 80% to 95% are singletons. The clonotype originates from a man between 18 and 29 years old in good health. Some clones in this sample may be carry-over from other donors' samples. The gene calls are TRBV5-4 and TRBJ2-5, with TRBD2 matching over 8 bases. Input material: naive CD4+ T cells from PBMCs. This sample's subset: CD45RA+ positively selected. CDR3 residues: CASSLASSLAGIETQYF. The CDR3 bases are TGTGCCAGCAGCTTGGCCTCGAGCCTAGCGGGCATTGAGACCCAGTACTTC.